The rows below give T cell receptor beta chains drawn from one sample of a study of shared clonotypes between healthy human individuals. Sequencing was performed with immunoSEQ multiplex PCR; in TCRdb, only in-frame clones are kept and a portion is missing. The sample lists approximately 1,000,000 clones, around 78% seen once, with more than 0.5% in the top ten. The sample consisted of memory CD4+ T cells from PBMCs. These TCRs come from a young man in good health. Some clones in this sample may be carry-over from other donors' samples. Both conserved end residues are part of each CDR3. The D gene is left open where the match is weak. A clone size is listed for some rows: how often the clone was seen (once, few, many), or a class if it is expanded.

clone_size: -
j_call: TRBJ2-7
v_call: TRBV28
d_call: TRBD1
cdr3_nt: TGTGCCAGCACCCCCCGGACAGGGTCAGGCTACGAGCAGTACTTC
cdr3_aa: CASTPRTGSGYEQYF

clone_size: -
j_call: TRBJ2-6
v_call: TRBV10-2
d_call: -
cdr3_nt: TGCGCCAGCAGTCCCTCAGGACTCGCCATCTCTGGGGCCAACGTCCTGACTTTC
cdr3_aa: CASSPSGLAISGANVLTF

clone_size: -
j_call: TRBJ1-1
v_call: TRBV15
d_call: -
cdr3_nt: TGTGCCACCAGCACGGGGCTAAACACTGAAGCTTTCTTT
cdr3_aa: CATSTGLNTEAFF

clone_size: -
j_call: TRBJ2-1
v_call: TRBV28
d_call: -
cdr3_nt: TGTGCCAGCAGTCCCCCCATGTACTCCGTGTCGTCCTACAATGAGCAGTTCTTC
cdr3_aa: CASSPPMYSVSSYNEQFF

clone_size: -
j_call: TRBJ2-2
v_call: TRBV5-1
d_call: TRBD1
cdr3_nt: TGCGCCAGCAGCAGAGACAGGGTCGACACCGGGGAGCTGTTTTTT
cdr3_aa: CASSRDRVDTGELFF

clone_size: few
j_call: TRBJ1-5
v_call: TRBV7-2
d_call: TRBD1
cdr3_nt: TGTGCCAGCAGCGCCCAACAGGGGGCCCACCAGCCCCAGCATTTT
cdr3_aa: CASSAQQGAHQPQHF

clone_size: -
j_call: TRBJ2-7
v_call: TRBV10-1
d_call: -
cdr3_nt: TGCGCCAGCAGAGACAAGAACGACTCTCCATACGAGCAGTACTTC
cdr3_aa: CASRDKNDSPYEQYF

clone_size: -
j_call: TRBJ1-5
v_call: TRBV4-2
d_call: TRBD1
cdr3_nt: TGTGCCAGCAGCCAAGATGAGGGGGCAGTTGGACAGCCCCAGCATTTT
cdr3_aa: CASSQDEGAVGQPQHF

clone_size: -
j_call: TRBJ2-1
v_call: TRBV20-1
d_call: -
cdr3_nt: TGCAGTGCTCCTATAAATGAGCAGTTCTTC
cdr3_aa: CSAPINEQFF

clone_size: -
j_call: TRBJ2-7
v_call: TRBV10-3
d_call: TRBD2
cdr3_nt: TGTGCCATCAGTGAGCCAAGCGGGAGTGGCTACGAGCAGTACTTC
cdr3_aa: CAISEPSGSGYEQYF

clone_size: -
j_call: TRBJ2-1
v_call: TRBV27
d_call: TRBD2
cdr3_nt: TGTGCCAGCAACCGGAGCGGGAGGGGGCCCAATGAGCAGTTCTTC
cdr3_aa: CASNRSGRGPNEQFF

clone_size: many
j_call: TRBJ2-3
v_call: TRBV6-1
d_call: -
cdr3_nt: TGTGCCAGCCCAGGCTTAGGATCTACAGATACGCAGTATTTT
cdr3_aa: CASPGLGSTDTQYF

clone_size: -
j_call: TRBJ1-6
v_call: TRBV7-9
d_call: -
cdr3_nt: TGTGCCAGCAGCTTAGCGGGGGCGGCTAATTCACCCCTCCACTTT
cdr3_aa: CASSLAGAANSPLHF

clone_size: few
j_call: TRBJ1-6
v_call: TRBV15
d_call: -
cdr3_nt: TGTGCCACCAGCAGAGATTTAGGGTACGATTCACCCCTCCACTTT
cdr3_aa: CATSRDLGYDSPLHF

clone_size: once
j_call: TRBJ2-7
v_call: TRBV28
d_call: -
cdr3_nt: TGTGCCAGCAGTTCTGTGCGGGGCAGGACCTACGAGCAGTACTTC
cdr3_aa: CASSSVRGRTYEQYF

clone_size: -
j_call: TRBJ2-1
v_call: TRBV2
d_call: TRBD2
cdr3_nt: TGTGCCAGCAGTCAAACTAGCGGGGGCGCCTACAATGAGCAGTTCTTC
cdr3_aa: CASSQTSGGAYNEQFF

clone_size: -
j_call: TRBJ1-1
v_call: TRBV28
d_call: -
cdr3_nt: TGTGCCAGCAGTTTCCCCAGGGTGAAAAGGGCCACTGAAGCTTTCTTT
cdr3_aa: CASSFPRVKRATEAFF

clone_size: -
j_call: TRBJ2-1
v_call: TRBV5-4
d_call: TRBD2
cdr3_nt: TGTGCCAGCAGCTCACAATCGACGAGCTACGGGGGGTACAATGAGCAGTTCTTC
cdr3_aa: CASSSQSTSYGGYNEQFF

clone_size: -
j_call: TRBJ1-3
v_call: TRBV30
d_call: -
cdr3_nt: TGTGCCTGGACCAGCCCAGGGGCAGGCGGAAACACCATATATTTT
cdr3_aa: CAWTSPGAGGNTIYF

clone_size: few
j_call: TRBJ2-1
v_call: TRBV21-1
d_call: -
cdr3_nt: TGTGCCAGCAGCAGGACCATAGGGGTTTCAGGCGTTTGGTCCTACAATGAGCAGTTCTTC
cdr3_aa: CASSRTIGVSGVWSYNEQFF

clone_size: -
j_call: TRBJ2-7
v_call: TRBV7-9
d_call: TRBD2
cdr3_nt: TGTGCCAGCAGCTTAGGGGTGCGTCGGGAGGGCTTAACACACTACGAGCAGTACTTC
cdr3_aa: CASSLGVRREGLTHYEQYF

clone_size: -
j_call: TRBJ2-1
v_call: TRBV6-5
d_call: TRBD1
cdr3_nt: TGTGCCAGCAGTTACTCGTCCAGGGGGAGAAATGAGCAGTTCTTC
cdr3_aa: CASSYSSRGRNEQFF

clone_size: -
j_call: TRBJ2-7
v_call: TRBV11-2
d_call: TRBD1
cdr3_nt: TGTGCCAGCAGCTTTGGGACAGGGGATGGGTACGAGCAGTACTTC
cdr3_aa: CASSFGTGDGYEQYF

clone_size: few
j_call: TRBJ2-7
v_call: TRBV27
d_call: TRBD2
cdr3_nt: TGTGCCAGCAGTTTATACCCCCCCTCCAGCGGGAGGTACGACTCCTACGAGCAGTACTTC
cdr3_aa: CASSLYPPSSGRYDSYEQYF

clone_size: -
j_call: TRBJ2-3
v_call: TRBV28
d_call: -
cdr3_nt: TGTGCCAGCAGTGAGACAGTGGGGTTGCGCACAGATACGCAGTATTTT
cdr3_aa: CASSETVGLRTDTQYF

clone_size: -
j_call: TRBJ2-1
v_call: TRBV2
d_call: TRBD2
cdr3_nt: TGTGCCAGCAGTCGGACTAGCGGGGTCGGGAATGAGCAGTTCTTC
cdr3_aa: CASSRTSGVGNEQFF

clone_size: once
j_call: TRBJ2-2
v_call: TRBV12-2
d_call: -
cdr3_nt: TGTGCAAGTCGCCGGACAGAATCCGGGGAGCTGTTTTTT
cdr3_aa: CASRRTESGELFF

clone_size: many
j_call: TRBJ1-1
v_call: TRBV2
d_call: -
cdr3_nt: TGTGCCAGCAGCTCCCCTCACAGCGACAGTGAAGCTTTCTTT
cdr3_aa: CASSSPHSDSEAFF

clone_size: -
j_call: TRBJ2-4
v_call: TRBV27
d_call: -
cdr3_nt: TGTGCCAGCAGTTTAGGGACTGGAGGCAAAAACATTCAGTACTTC
cdr3_aa: CASSLGTGGKNIQYF

clone_size: -
j_call: TRBJ2-4
v_call: TRBV28
d_call: -
cdr3_nt: TGTGCCAGCAGTCCCACAGGGTGGGCCAAAAACATTCAGTACTTC
cdr3_aa: CASSPTGWAKNIQYF

clone_size: -
j_call: TRBJ1-1
v_call: TRBV29-1
d_call: -
cdr3_nt: TGCAGCTCGATGAGGGGGGAGAACACTGAAGCTTTCTTT
cdr3_aa: CSSMRGENTEAFF

clone_size: -
j_call: TRBJ2-2
v_call: TRBV6-1
d_call: -
cdr3_nt: TGTGCCAGCAGTGAATCTCCGGGGGTGTGGAACACCGGGGAGCTGTTTTTT
cdr3_aa: CASSESPGVWNTGELFF

clone_size: -
j_call: TRBJ2-1
v_call: TRBV7-2
d_call: -
cdr3_nt: TGTGCCAGCAGCTTCGGGCGGGATTCCTACAATGAGCAGTTCTTC
cdr3_aa: CASSFGRDSYNEQFF

clone_size: few
j_call: TRBJ1-1
v_call: TRBV12-5
d_call: TRBD1
cdr3_nt: TGTGCTAGTGGTTTGGGACAGGGGGCGGTAAACACTGAAGCTTTCTTT
cdr3_aa: CASGLGQGAVNTEAFF

clone_size: -
j_call: TRBJ2-1
v_call: TRBV6-5
d_call: TRBD2
cdr3_nt: TGTGCCAGCAGTTACTTCCTAGCGGGAGGGCCCGTTGAGCAGTTCTTC
cdr3_aa: CASSYFLAGGPVEQFF

clone_size: once
j_call: TRBJ1-2
v_call: TRBV7-3
d_call: -
cdr3_nt: TGTGCCAGCAGCTTAATTACAGGTGTCGGCTACACCTTC
cdr3_aa: CASSLITGVGYTF

clone_size: many
j_call: TRBJ2-7
v_call: TRBV19
d_call: TRBD2
cdr3_nt: TGTGCCAGTAGTGGCGGACTAGCAGAGTACTACGAGCAGTACTTC
cdr3_aa: CASSGGLAEYYEQYF

clone_size: -
j_call: TRBJ2-1
v_call: TRBV5-1
d_call: TRBD2
cdr3_nt: TGCGCCAGCAGCTTGACAATTGCGGGAGGTACGGTAACTGAGCAGTTCTTC
cdr3_aa: CASSLTIAGGTVTEQFF

clone_size: -
j_call: TRBJ2-7
v_call: TRBV5-1
d_call: -
cdr3_nt: TGCGCCAGCAGCTTGATAGGGACGGGACGGTACTACGAGCAGTACTTC
cdr3_aa: CASSLIGTGRYYEQYF

clone_size: -
j_call: TRBJ2-5
v_call: TRBV4-2
d_call: -
cdr3_nt: TGTGCCAGCAGCCAAGACGGGGGCACAGGATTTCAAGAGACCCAGTACTTC
cdr3_aa: CASSQDGGTGFQETQYF

clone_size: -
j_call: TRBJ2-7
v_call: TRBV5-1
d_call: TRBD1
cdr3_nt: TGCGCCAGCAGCTTGGGAACAGGGGGATACGAGCAGTACTTC
cdr3_aa: CASSLGTGGYEQYF

clone_size: -
j_call: TRBJ2-5
v_call: TRBV7-6
d_call: -
cdr3_nt: TGTGCCAGCAGCCCCGGGACAAACACCCAAGAGACCCAGTACTTC
cdr3_aa: CASSPGTNTQETQYF

clone_size: many
j_call: TRBJ1-2
v_call: TRBV5-6
d_call: -
cdr3_nt: TGTGCCAGCAGCTTGGTAGGGGCTAGCTATGGCTACACCTTC
cdr3_aa: CASSLVGASYGYTF

clone_size: few
j_call: TRBJ1-5
v_call: TRBV2
d_call: -
cdr3_nt: TGTGCCAGCAGTGCCACCCAGGGTACCCCTCAGCCCCAGCATTTT
cdr3_aa: CASSATQGTPQPQHF

clone_size: few
j_call: TRBJ2-1
v_call: TRBV27
d_call: -
cdr3_nt: TGTGCCAGCAGTTCCAGCGGGTCTTACAATGAGCAGTTCTTC
cdr3_aa: CASSSSGSYNEQFF

clone_size: few
j_call: TRBJ1-4
v_call: TRBV2
d_call: -
cdr3_nt: TGTGCCAGCAGTGTATTGACCGGAGTTAATGAAAAACTGTTTTTT
cdr3_aa: CASSVLTGVNEKLFF

clone_size: -
j_call: TRBJ2-7
v_call: TRBV6-5
d_call: TRBD2
cdr3_nt: TGTGCCAGCAGCCTAGCGGGAGGAGGTAACGAGCAGTACTTC
cdr3_aa: CASSLAGGGNEQYF

clone_size: -
j_call: TRBJ2-7
v_call: TRBV5-4
d_call: TRBD1
cdr3_nt: TGTGCCAGCAGCGAGGGACAGGGGGCAGGAGAGCAGTACTTC
cdr3_aa: CASSEGQGAGEQYF

clone_size: -
j_call: TRBJ2-3
v_call: TRBV28
d_call: -
cdr3_nt: TGTGCCAGCAGAAGCAGCACAGATACGCAGTATTTT
cdr3_aa: CASRSSTDTQYF

clone_size: once
j_call: TRBJ1-1
v_call: TRBV27
d_call: -
cdr3_nt: TGTGCCAGCAGCGGCCAAGGCGGGGGTTTCTTT
cdr3_aa: CASSGQGGGFF

clone_size: -
j_call: TRBJ1-1
v_call: TRBV9
d_call: -
cdr3_nt: TGTGCCAGCAGCCCCCGGGCCGGGGTTAGTACTGAAGCTTTCTTT
cdr3_aa: CASSPRAGVSTEAFF

clone_size: once
j_call: TRBJ1-2
v_call: TRBV10-3
d_call: -
cdr3_nt: TGTGCCATCAGTCCTACCGACTATGGCTACACCTTC
cdr3_aa: CAISPTDYGYTF

clone_size: -
j_call: TRBJ2-7
v_call: TRBV4-1
d_call: TRBD2
cdr3_nt: TGCGCCAGCAGCCGACTAGCGGGGGACAGCTCCTACGAGCAGTACTTC
cdr3_aa: CASSRLAGDSSYEQYF